The source of this T cell receptor beta chain is a study of cytomegalovirus exposure and HLA in healthy donors. Regarding the study as a whole: Being productive about 87% or about 30% of the time was typical of most TCR beta V segments in an earlier analysis.

Primers for the PCR totalled 60 Vbeta and 13 Jbeta. Profiled with immunoSEQ multiplex PCR; TCRdb holds only in-frame clones, not every one. The sample has about 160,000 clones, around 86% seen once. To note about this clone: Its antigen is currently unknown.

The CDR3 covers 14 residues. Germline values: CDR1 SNHLY, CDR2 FYNNEI. V lost 5 bases and J lost 10; bases outside the gene matches: 4. V and J are TRBV2 and TRBJ1-6; 11 bases agree with TRBD1. This TCR was recovered from a human donor in good health. The sequenced material came from PBMCs. This CDR3 reads CASSSGQGESPLHF. CDR3 in DNA: TGTGCCAGCAGTTCGGGACAGGGGGAATCACCCCTCCACTTT.